This is a list of T cell receptor beta chains from one sample in a study of cytomegalovirus exposure and HLA in healthy donors. This table comes from immunoSEQ multiplex PCR, and its TCRdb copy is limited to in-frame clones, with some not included. The sample yields some 66,000 clones, 70% to 90% seen once. Material for sequencing was PBMCs. The receptors shown here come from a woman between 25 and 40 years old in good health and CMV-seronegative. CDR3s include the opening cysteine and the closing phenylalanine or tryptophan. The order of the fields is D gene, clone size, J gene, V gene, CDR3 DNA, CDR3 protein. A D gene is named only where the DNA matches it firmly. Some rows mark clone size as missing; the rest say once, few, many or name a class of expanded clone.

NA NA TRBJ2-1 TRBV6-1 TGTGCCAGCACCTTAGGCAGGGGAGAATACAATGAGCAGTTCTTC CASTLGRGEYNEQFF
NA few TRBJ1-4 TRBV5-1 TGCGCCAGCAGCTTGCAGGGGCGGGGGACTAATGAAAAACTGTTTTTT CASSLQGRGTNEKLFF
NA NA TRBJ2-2 TRBV18 TGTGCCAGCTCACCAGGGGGGGCCGACACCGGGGAGCTGTTTTTT CASSPGGADTGELFF
NA NA TRBJ2-7 TRBV6-5 TGTGCCAGCAGGCGGGACGCTTCGTACGAGCAGTACTTC CASRRDASYEQYF
TRBD1 NA TRBJ2-1 TRBV6-1 TGTGCCAGCAGTTTCCTCAGGGGGTACGAGCAGTTCTTC CASSFLRGYEQFF
TRBD1 NA TRBJ2-7 TRBV9 TGTGCCAGCAGCGCCGGGACAGCGCACTACGAGCAGTACTTC CASSAGTAHYEQYF
NA few TRBJ1-6 TRBV4-3 TGCGCCAGCAGCCAAGATGGGGACACAAATTCACCCCTCCACTTT CASSQDGDTNSPLHF
TRBD1 NA TRBJ1-2 TRBV4-2 TGTGCCAGCAGCCCCTCTGGACAGGGCCTTTATGGCTACACCTTC CASSPSGQGLYGYTF
TRBD1 NA TRBJ2-2 TRBV19 TGTGCCAGTAGTATAAACAGGGGTTCGGGCACCGGGGAGCTGTTTTTT CASSINRGSGTGELFF
NA few TRBJ1-1 TRBV4-1 TGCGCCAGCAGCCAAGACAGGTTCACTGAAGCTTTCTTT CASSQDRFTEAFF
TRBD1 NA TRBJ2-1 TRBV6-4 TGTGCCAGCAGAAGATCCGCCCTGGGACAGGGCTCCTACAATGAGCAGTTCTTC CASRRSALGQGSYNEQFF
NA once TRBJ2-7 TRBV5-4 TGTGCCAGCAGCTTTCGGGGGGCCGACTACGAGCAGTACTTC CASSFRGADYEQYF
TRBD1 NA TRBJ1-5 TRBV19 TGTGCCAGTAGTATCAGTGGACAGGTCAATCAGCCCCAGCATTTT CASSISGQVNQPQHF
TRBD1 NA TRBJ1-1 TRBV6-1 TGTGCCAGCAGCCCTGAACAGGGGAGGACTGAAGCTTTCTTT CASSPEQGRTEAFF
NA NA TRBJ2-5 TRBV7-2 TGTGCCAGCAGGATAGGGAGTGTAGCGGAGACCCAGTACTTC CASRIGSVAETQYF
TRBD1 NA TRBJ1-1 TRBV6-5 TGTGCCAGCAGCCGTGACAGGGGAGTGAACACTGAAGCTTTCTTT CASSRDRGVNTEAFF
NA NA TRBJ1-6 TRBV19 TGTGCCAGTAGGTCGGACAGTCCCTATAATTCACCCCTCCACTTT CASRSDSPYNSPLHF
NA NA TRBJ2-5 TRBV13 TGTGCCAGCAGCCGACGACAGGACCAAGAGACCCAGTACTTC CASSRRQDQETQYF
TRBD2 NA TRBJ2-2 TRBV7-9 TGTGCCAGCAGGCCTAGCGGGGTGGTCACCGGGGAGCTGTTTTTT CASRPSGVVTGELFF
NA few TRBJ2-6 TRBV19 TGTGCCAGTAGTATCGGAGCCCGATTCTCCTCTGGGGCCAACGTCCTGACTTTC CASSIGARFSSGANVLTF
TRBD1 NA TRBJ2-7 TRBV29-1 TGCAGCGCTCAAGACAGGGCACCCCTCTCCTACGAGCAGTACTTC CSAQDRAPLSYEQYF
NA NA TRBJ2-7 TRBV4-1 TGCGCCAGCAGCCAGGATCCGACTCTAACCTACGAGCAGTACTTC CASSQDPTLTYEQYF
TRBD1 NA TRBJ2-3 TRBV28 TGTGCCAGCAGTCCTGCAGGGGGTGCAGATACGCAGTATTTT CASSPAGGADTQYF
TRBD1 once TRBJ1-1 TRBV28 TGTGCCAGCAGCCAACCAGGGGGCGCGGCGAACACTGAAGCTTTCTTT CASSQPGGAANTEAFF
NA NA TRBJ1-2 TRBV30 TGTGCCTGGAGTGTGGGCCAGGGGAATGGCTACACCTTC CAWSVGQGNGYTF
NA NA TRBJ2-7 TRBV28 TGTGCCAGCAGTCTCCCCCGAGCCGGGATCCCCTACGAGCAGTACTTC CASSLPRAGIPYEQYF
NA NA TRBJ2-1 TRBV5-4 TGTGCCAGCAGCTTTAGCAGTGAGCAGTTCTTC CASSFSSEQFF
TRBD1 NA TRBJ1-2 TRBV11-3 TGTGCCAGCAGCTTAGCCCAGGGGGCCCCCTATGGCTACACCTTC CASSLAQGAPYGYTF
NA NA TRBJ2-3 TRBV19 TGTGCCAGTAGTATCCCCGGGTCCACAGATACGCAGTATTTT CASSIPGSTDTQYF
TRBD1 NA TRBJ2-7 TRBV15 TGTGCCACCAGCAGAGATCGAGGGGGCGGGCAGTACTTC CATSRDRGGGQYF
NA NA TRBJ1-6 TRBV28 TGTGCCAGCACCTCGCAGGGTTATTCACCCCTCCACTTT CASTSQGYSPLHF
NA NA TRBJ2-1 TRBV29-1 TGCAGCACCCAGCCCGGGACAAATTCCTACAATGAGCAGTTCTTC CSTQPGTNSYNEQFF
NA NA TRBJ2-3 TRBV19 TGTGCCAGTAGTATAGGATTCAGGGAAGACACAGATACGCAGTATTTT CASSIGFREDTDTQYF
TRBD2 NA TRBJ2-5 TRBV6-6 TGTGCCAGCAGCCCAACCCTAGCGGGGGAAGAGACCCAGTACTTC CASSPTLAGEETQYF
NA NA TRBJ1-1 TRBV30 TGTGCCTGGAGTTCGGGGGGAGTTGGAACTGAAGCTTTCTTT CAWSSGGVGTEAFF
NA NA TRBJ1-1 TRBV6-5 TGTGCCAGCAGCCAGGACAGCATGAACACTGAAGCTTTCTTT CASSQDSMNTEAFF
NA NA TRBJ2-5 TRBV19 TGTGCCAGTAGTTCGGACAGTCAAGAGACCCAGTACTTC CASSSDSQETQYF
NA NA TRBJ2-4 TRBV28 TGTGCCAGCGTTAACCCCGGGACTCAAAACATTCAGTACTTC CASVNPGTQNIQYF
NA NA TRBJ1-4 TRBV6-5 TGTGCCAGCAGTCCCGGGTCTAATAATGAAAAACTGTTTTTT CASSPGSNNEKLFF
NA once TRBJ2-1 TRBV5-1 TGCGCCAGCATCTTGGGCGAAGACAATGAGCAGTTCTTC CASILGEDNEQFF
NA NA TRBJ2-2 TRBV11-2 TGTGCCAGCAGCTTCAGAGGCAGCACGAACACCGGGGAGCTGTTTTTT CASSFRGSTNTGELFF
NA NA TRBJ2-2 TRBV7-9 TGTGCCAGCAGCCTGGACAGGAACACCGGGGAGCTGTTTTTT CASSLDRNTGELFF
TRBD1 NA TRBJ1-6 TRBV5-6 TGTGCCAGCAGCTTGGACAGGGGGCCCTATAATTCACCCCTCCACTTT CASSLDRGPYNSPLHF
TRBD2 once TRBJ2-7 TRBV28 TGTGCCAGCGGACCACTAGCGGGGAGTTCCGAGCAGTACTTC CASGPLAGSSEQYF
TRBD2 NA TRBJ2-2 TRBV19 TGTGCCAGTAGTAAAGTACTAGCGGGGAGACTGAACACCGGGGAGCTGTTTTTT CASSKVLAGRLNTGELFF
NA NA TRBJ1-1 TRBV11-2 TGTGCCAGCAGCTTAGCGAGGTACACTGAAGCTTTCTTT CASSLARYTEAFF
NA NA TRBJ1-1 TRBV5-1 TGCGCCAGCAGTCAGGGGCCGAGGACTGAAGCTTTCTTT CASSQGPRTEAFF
NA NA TRBJ1-1 TRBV5-5 TGTGCCAGCAGCTTACAAACCCCCGCAATGAACACTGAAGCTTTCTTT CASSLQTPAMNTEAFF